Listed here are 23 T cell receptor beta chains from one sample, sequenced in a study of blood T cell repertoires in COVID-19. Measured with immunoSEQ multiplex PCR; TCRdb has only the in-frame clones, and not every one. Counted here are about 100,000 clones, about 80% occurring once; the ten biggest clones make up approximately 29%. Material: peripheral blood. All receptors derive from a man aged 70 or older with active or convalescent COVID-19.

The chain is built from TRBV7-2 and TRBJ1-4; D possibly corresponds to TRBD1 (6 bases). CDR3 length: 16 residues. V shed 4 bases and J shed 0 bases, with 12 bases lying between them. Germline CDR1 is SGHTA and CDR2 is FQGNSA. CDR3 amino acids: CASSYRPGATNEKLFF. Written as DNA, the CDR3 is TGTGCCAGCAGCTACCGACCAGGGGCAACTAATGAAAAACTGTTTTTT. Variable domain in full (rest from reference TRBV7-2 and TRBJ1-4): GAGVSQSPSNKVTEKGKDVELRCDPISGHTALYWYRQSLGQGLEFLIYFQGNSAPDKSGLPSDRFSAERTGGSVSTLTIQRTQQEDSAVYLCASSYRPGATNEKLFFGSGTQLSVL.

The genes are TRBV30 and TRBJ1-2, with 7 bases lining up with TRBD1. The CDR3 is 13 amino acids. Trimming took 3 bases from V and 4 from J; bases not matched to a gene: 5. Germline V gene lookup returns CDR1 GTSNPN and CDR2 SVGIG (reference sequence). CDR3 DNA sequence: TGTGCCTGGAGGAGACAGGGAGTCTATGGCTACACCTTC. It specifies CAWRRQGVYGYTF. The full variable domain, with the rest looked up from reference TRBV30 and TRBJ1-2, is SQTIHQWPATLVQPVGSPLSLECTVEGTSNPNLYWYRQAAGRGLQLLFYSVGIGQISSEVPQNLSASRPQDRQFILSSKKLLLSDSGFYLCAWRRQGVYGYTFGSGTRLTVV.

The chain recombines TRBV30 with TRBJ1-2, with 8 bases aligning to TRBD1. CDR3 size: 15 residues. Looked up from germline, CDR1 is GTSNPN and CDR2 is SVGIG (reference sequence). V shed 2 bases and J 3 bases; nucleotides not matched to a gene: 8. CDR3 protein: CAWSPRDRGDYGYTF. The CDR3, as DNA: TGTGCCTGGAGTCCCCGTGACAGGGGAGACTATGGCTACACCTTC.

Note on this clone: Different DNA sequences within this sample yield the same CDR3. The chain joins TRBV7-2 to TRBJ2-7; D might be TRBD1 (6 bases). V gave up 2 bases and J gave up 2 bases, with 10 bases separating them. The germline gives CDR1 SGHTA, CDR2 FQGNSA. The CDR3 is 14 amino acids. For the CDR3, the DNA is TGTGCCAGCAGCTTAAGTAAGGGGGCCTACGAGCAGTACTTC. It yields the protein CASSLSKGAYEQYF.

This chain links TRBV6-5 with TRBJ1-5; D might be TRBD1 (6 bases). Per germline, CDR1 MNHEY and CDR2 SVGAGI. The CDR3 consists of 13 residues. Deletions cut 5 bases from V and 5 bases from J, with 10 bases between. The CDR3 reads CASSTNRDQPQHF. The CDR3 DNA follows: TGTGCCAGCAGTACAAACAGGGATCAGCCCCAGCATTTT.

The chain has TRBV7-9 and TRBJ1-5, with D perhaps matching TRBD1 (6 bases). The CDR3 covers 13 residues. Germline V gene lookup returns CDR1 SEHNR and CDR2 FQNEAQ (reference sequence). V lost 5 bases and J 7 bases, leaving 12 bases between the germline ends. CDR3 in amino acids: CASSREGGQPQHF. For the CDR3, the DNA is TGTGCCAGCAGCCGCGAAGGGGGACAGCCCCAGCATTTT.

The V and J genes are TRBV2 and TRBJ2-1; 13 positions agree with TRBD2. V trimming: 9 bases; J trimming: 2 bases; junction bases outside the gene matches: 10. The CDR3 has 17 amino acids. Germline values: CDR1 SNHLY, CDR2 FYNNEI. CDR3 in DNA: TGTGCCAGGCGACATGAAGGGACTAGCGGGGCCTACAATGAGCAGTTCTTC. Its protein product is CARRHEGTSGAYNEQFF.

V and J are TRBV3-1 (or the pseudogene TRBV3-2) and TRBJ1-6; TRBD1 matches 9 bases. The V gene end was trimmed by 4 bases and the J gene end by 8 bases; junction bases not matched to a gene: 0. Per germline, CDR1 LGHDT and CDR2 YNNKEL (reference sequence). This CDR3 spans 13 amino acids. The CDR3 spells CASSRDRDSPLHF. The CDR3 region has the DNA TGTGCCAGCAGCCGGGACAGGGATTCACCCCTCCACTTT.

The gene calls are TRBV9 and TRBJ1-1, with 7 nucleotides matching TRBD1. Losses at the gene ends were 1 base for V and 8 bases for J; bases not matched to a gene: 5. The germline V gene has CDR1 SGDLS and CDR2 YYNGEE. CDR3 length equals 13 residues. The CDR3 protein is CASSVRQGSEAFF. CDR3 in DNA: TGTGCCAGCAGCGTAAGACAGGGATCGGAAGCTTTCTTT.

The chain couples TRBV24-1 to TRBJ2-7; D unclear. Trimming cost V 5 bases and J 6 bases, with 13 bases left between them. Germline V gene sequence: CDR1 KGHDR, CDR2 SFDVKD. The CDR3 has 13 residues. The CDR3 loop is CATSGRSSGEQYF. CDR3 nucleotides: TGTGCCACCAGTGGAAGGTCGTCAGGCGAGCAGTACTTC.

The chain is built from TRBV2 and TRBJ2-3; TRBD1 is a possible D gene (5 bases). CDR3 length: 12 amino acids. Germline CDR1 SNHLY, CDR2 FYNNEI. V was clipped by 7 bases and J by 11 bases, with 16 bases between them. The CDR3 DNA is TGTGCCAGCACCGAAGGGGCGTGGGTGCAGTATTTT. This gives the protein CASTEGAWVQYF.

J is TRBJ2-7 and V is TRBV18; D might be TRBD1 (5 bases). V lost 2 bases and J lost 2, with 13 bases in between. Looked up from germline, CDR1 is KGHSH and CDR2 is LQKENI. The CDR3 has 15 residues. In nucleotides, the CDR3 is TGTGCCAGCTCACCAAAGGGCCAGGGAACCTACGAGCAGTACTTC. Translating it yields CASSPKGQGTYEQYF.

This clone was seen more than once but under ten times. The rearrangement joins TRBV7-2 to TRBJ2-7, with TRBD1 identical over 8 bases. The J segment lost 4 bases and the V segment lost 5 bases, leaving 7 bases of the junction unmatched. Germline V gene sequence: CDR1 SGHTA, CDR2 FQGNSA. This CDR3 spans 14 amino acids. In nucleotides, the CDR3 is TGTGCCAGCAGCCCCGACAGGGGATTGTACGAGCAGTACTTC. It yields the protein CASSPDRGLYEQYF.

The chain combines TRBV6-5 with TRBJ1-5; tentatively, D is TRBD1 (6 bases). The CDR3 covers 15 residues. Trimming removed 2 bases at V and 4 bases at J, with 12 bases between. Germline loops: CDR1 MNHEY, CDR2 SVGAGI. The CDR3 DNA sequence: TGTGCCAGCAGTTACAAACAGGGTGGAAATCAGCCCCAGCATTTT. Translated, it gives CASSYKQGGNQPQHF.

The rearrangement uses TRBV11-2 and TRBJ1-2; no clear D. This CDR3 has 14 amino acids. V was cut by 3 bases and J by 0 bases, with 8 bases left in between. CDR1 and CDR2 from the germline V gene are SGHAT and FQNNGV. CDR3 coding DNA: TGTGCCAGCAGCTTGGCCGGGTCTAACTATGGCTACACCTTC. As protein: CASSLAGSNYGYTF.

The gene calls are TRBV5-1 and TRBJ2-2, with a possible D match to TRBD1 (7 bases). The ends were cut back, 4 bases at V and 7 bases at J, with 14 bases in the middle. Per germline, CDR1 SGHRS and CDR2 YFSETQ. The CDR3 loop spans 14 amino acids. Here the CDR3 reads CASSHSRGDGELFF. The CDR3 coding sequence is TGCGCCAGCAGCCACAGCAGGGGGGACGGGGAGCTGTTTTTT.

This clone appeared many times. The chain couples TRBV6-2 or TRBV6-3 to TRBJ2-3, with D possibly matching TRBD1 (5 bases). CDR1 and CDR2 (germline): MNHEY, SVGEGT. There are 15 residues in the CDR3. Trimming took 2 bases from V and 1 from J, leaving 10 bases between them. DNA for the CDR3: TGTGCCAGCAGTTACCTAGGGGTTGGCACAGATACGCAGTATTTT. Translated, it gives CASSYLGVGTDTQYF.

The chain combines TRBV25-1 with TRBJ2-5; TRBD2 aligns across 9 bases. The CDR3 totals 16 residues. Germline CDR1 and CDR2: MGHDK and SYGVNS. The V gene end was trimmed by 2 bases and the J gene end by 3 bases; junction bases not matched to a gene: 7. The CDR3 nucleotides read TGTGCCAGCAGTGAAAGAGGGCTAGCGGGAAAAGAGACCCAGTACTTC. This translates into CASSERGLAGKETQYF.

The V gene is TRBV4-3, the J gene TRBJ2-3; the D gene is possibly TRBD2 (6 bases). CDR1 is LGHNA, CDR2 YSLEER, per germline. Trimming left V 4 bases short and J 0 bases short, with 8 bases between. CDR3 length equals 14 residues. This CDR3 reads CASSPGTSTDTQYF. The DNA of the CDR3 is TGCGCCAGCAGCCCAGGGACTAGCACAGATACGCAGTATTTT.

The rearrangement joins TRBV6-2 or TRBV6-3 to TRBJ2-7; no reliable D call. This CDR3 is built from 11 residues. Trimming left V 5 bases short and J 6 bases short, with 8 bases between. CDR1 MNHEY and CDR2 SVGEGT come from the germline V gene. In nucleotides, the CDR3 is TGTGCCAGCAGTAGAGTTAGCGAGCAGTACTTC. Translation gives CASSRVSEQYF.

The chain uses TRBV24-1 and TRBJ2-2, with D possibly TRBD1 on 6 matching bases. Trimming removed 2 bases from V and 1 base from J, with 13 bases in between. The CDR3 spans 17 residues. Germline CDR1 KGHDR, CDR2 SFDVKD. In nucleotides, the CDR3 is TGTGCCACCAGTGATTCCATGGCCAGGGGGAACACCGGGGAGCTGTTTTTT. Protein sequence: CATSDSMARGNTGELFF.

This clone appeared once. The chain couples TRBV19 to TRBJ2-3; weak D call: TRBD2 (6 bases). Germline CDR1 reads LNHDA; CDR2 reads SQIVND (reference sequence). Trimming shortened V by 11 bases and J by 6 bases, and 18 bases separated the two germline ends. The CDR3 runs 13 residues. In DNA form, the CDR3 reads TGTGCCTCTGAGCTTGGGAGCGGGGATACGCAGTATTTT. Protein: CASELGSGDTQYF.

This chain connects TRBV19 to TRBJ2-1; the D gene is possibly TRBD2 (7 bases). CDR3 size: 15 residues. Trimming left V 2 bases short and J 4 bases short, with 12 bases between. Germline CDR1 LNHDA, CDR2 SQIVND (reference sequence). The CDR3 DNA sequence: TGTGCCAGTAGTATATCGGGGGGCGCATACAATGAGCAGTTCTTC. Protein: CASSISGGAYNEQFF. Based on the CDR3 plus reference TRBV19 and TRBJ2-1, the full variable domain is DGGITQSPKYLFRKEGQNVTLSCEQNLNHDAMYWYRQDPGQGLRLIYYSQIVNDFQKGDIAEGYSVSREKKESFPLTVTSAQKNPTAFYLCASSISGGAYNEQFFGPGTRLTVL.